The clone carrying this T cell receptor (beta chain) was observed many times. The antigen is not known. The sample comes from a study of early T cells in non-severe SARS-CoV-2 infection. Study-level background: Chains were not paired, and sequencing was done on bulk RNA from unsorted whole blood. General study results and limits: Matching with VDJdb favored anti-spike CD8 responses (missing private and CD4 specificities).

Trimming removed 1 base from V and 2 bases from J, with 6 bases in between. Germline assignment: CDR1 MGHDK and CDR2 SYGVNS. The CDR3 loop spans 13 amino acids. The TCR library protocol was used to attach unique molecular identifiers. These identifiers were attached to individual cDNA molecules. TCRdb called the 5' RACE reads again in MiXCR, with one record for every CDR3 protein. The table shows 76,000 or so distinct CDR3 sequences, with 11% occurring only once. The receptor comes from an adult who was a healthcare worker with PCR-confirmed SARS-CoV-2 infection or an uninfected control (not recorded which). Sequenced material: whole blood. This rearrangement joins TRBV25-1 to TRBJ2-7; no firm D call. CDR3 protein: CASSEWSAYEQYF. For the CDR3, the DNA is TGTGCCAGCAGTGAATGGTCCGCCTACGAGCAGTACTTC.